The text below deals with one T cell receptor (beta chain). What it binds is not known. Patients all relapsed after autologous stem cell transplantation, and there was variation in brentuximab vedotin exposure. CDR3 size: 13 residues. Germline CDR1 reads MNHNS; CDR2 reads SASEGT. Trimming pared 6 bases from V and 1 base from J, leaving 9 bases between. Measured with immunoSEQ multiplex PCR; TCRdb has only the in-frame clones, and not every one. The data show nearly 100,000 clones, around four fifths seen once. The data derive from a study of PD-1 blockade in classical Hodgkin lymphoma. About the study: Intravenous infusions of nivolumab 3 mg/kg reached patients every 2 weeks. The study, taken as a whole, reports: There remain no defined causes for the repertoire differences, which possibly reflect disease activity or prior therapy. Any patient who commenced nivolumab under 1 year after ASCT was excluded. Diversity in CD4+ TCRs, unlike that measured in CD8+ TCRs, had risen significantly by C4D1.

The receptor was isolated from a human donor with classical Hodgkin lymphoma. The gene calls are TRBV6-1 and TRBJ1-2; a weak D match, TRBD1 (6 bases). This specimen was peripheral blood mononuclear cells (PBMCs), taken at baseline. The CDR3 protein is CASSRTVNYGYTF. Written as DNA, the CDR3 is TGTGCCAGCAGCCGGACAGTTAACTATGGCTACACCTTC.